The rows below give T cell receptor beta chains drawn from one sample of a study of T cells in Graves' hyperthyroidism and ophthalmopathy. TCRdb processed the multiplex PCR reads anew with MiXCR; each CDR3 protein has one entry. Of roughly 700,000 distinct CDR3 sequences detected, 14% appear once; the ten largest clones hold more than 8.5%. Material: blood. The source is a woman aged 18-30 years with Graves' hyperthyroidism. Both conserved end residues are part of each CDR3. A D gene is named only where the DNA matches it firmly. The size of a clone is reported for some rows only, either as once, few or many, or as a class for expanded clones.

>TRBJ1-1|TRBV29-1|.|.
CGARGDYTEAFF
TGCGGCGCAAGAGGGGATTACACTGAAGCTTTCTTT
>TRBJ2-7|TRBV20-1|.|many
CSAGEAYEQYF
TGCAGTGCGGGCGAGGCCTACGAGCAGTACTTC
>TRBJ1-2|TRBV19|.|.
CASTIGPGAGNGYTF
TGTGCCAGTACCATCGGACCGGGGGCGGGAAATGGCTACACCTTC
>TRBJ2-6|TRBV29-1|TRBD2|few
CSVAGTSGRSGANVLTF
TGCAGCGTTGCCGGGACTAGCGGGCGCTCTGGGGCCAACGTCCTGACTTTC
>TRBJ2-7|TRBV20-1|TRBD2|many
CSASGRVRSYEQYF
TGCAGTGCTAGCGGGAGGGTTCGGTCCTACGAGCAGTACTTC
>TRBJ2-3|TRBV12-3/TRBV12-4|TRBD2|many
CASSLALGLAGVKSGDTQYF
TGTGCCAGCAGTTTGGCACTTGGACTAGCGGGAGTAAAATCGGGAGATACGCAGTATTTT
>TRBJ1-1|TRBV18|.|many
CASSPSSNTEAFF
TGTGCCAGCTCACCGTCCAGTAACACTGAAGCTTTCTTT
>TRBJ2-7|TRBV6-2/TRBV6-3|.|many
CASRSYEQYF
TGTGCCAGCAGGAGCTACGAGCAGTACTTC
>TRBJ1-6|TRBV19|.|few
CASAPGQGIPLHF
TGTGCCAGTGCCCCGGGGCAGGGGATTCCCCTCCACTTT
>TRBJ2-6|TRBV6-5|.|.
CASSYSSSQGRYGANVLTF
TGTGCCAGCAGTTACTCGTCATCTCAGGGTAGATATGGGGCCAACGTCCTGACTTTC
>TRBJ2-1|TRBV20-1|TRBD2|many
CSATPRVAGENEQFF
TGCAGTGCTACCCCTCGGGTAGCGGGAGAGAATGAGCAGTTCTTC
>TRBJ2-1|TRBV19|.|few
CASSAGPGDEQFF
TGTGCCAGTAGTGCGGGCCCAGGCGATGAGCAGTTCTTC
>TRBJ2-3|TRBV6-2/TRBV6-3|TRBD1|many
CASSYPGQGTDTQYF
TGTGCCAGCAGTTACCCGGGACAGGGAACAGATACGCAGTATTTT
>TRBJ2-1|TRBV7-3|.|.
CASSPQGGVQFF
TGTGCCAGCAGCCCCCAGGGGGGCGTACAGTTCTTC
>TRBJ1-1|TRBV2|.|.
CASSTLTTDAFF
TGTGCCAGCAGTACCTTAACGACCGATGCTTTCTTT
>TRBJ2-1|TRBV30|.|many
CAWSVGVSSYNEQFF
TGTGCCTGGAGTGTCGGGGTGAGCTCCTACAATGAGCAGTTCTTC
>TRBJ2-3|TRBV14|TRBD2|once
CASSQFPGLAGDTQYF
TGTGCCAGCAGCCAATTTCCGGGACTAGCCGGAGATACGCAGTATTTT
>TRBJ2-1|TRBV11-3|TRBD2|many
CASSFPLGTSGTNEQFF
TGTGCCAGCAGCTTCCCGCTCGGGACTAGCGGGACAAATGAGCAGTTCTTC
>TRBJ2-2|TRBV19|.|.
CASSIGLGNTGELFF
TGTGCCAGTAGTATAGGGTTGGGCAACACCGGGGAGCTGTTTTTT
>TRBJ2-7|TRBV5-5|.|few
CASSRTEYYEQYF
TGTGCCAGCAGCCGGACAGAGTACTACGAGCAGTACTTC
>TRBJ2-3|TRBV15|TRBD2|few
CATSTMGTLAGVPLSTDTQYF
TGTGCCACCAGCACCATGGGAACCCTAGCGGGAGTTCCCCTTAGCACAGATACGCAGTATTTT
>TRBJ1-2|TRBV5-5|.|many
CASSSRGGPDNYGYTF
TGTGCCAGCAGCTCCCGGGGAGGACCCGATAACTATGGCTACACCTTC
>TRBJ1-1|TRBV25-1|.|few
CASTPRRKGGEAFF
TGTGCCAGCACCCCAAGACGAAAGGGCGGTGAAGCTTTCTTT
>TRBJ2-3|TRBV13|.|many
CASSPRDSQVPPDTQYF
TGTGCCAGCAGCCCTCGGGACTCTCAGGTTCCCCCAGATACGCAGTATTTT
>TRBJ2-7|TRBV29-1|.|.
CSAYGLGPYEQYF
TGCAGCGCCTATGGACTGGGACCCTACGAGCAGTACTTC
>TRBJ1-1|TRBV13|.|few
CASSYTRDTEAFF
TGTGCCAGCAGCTATACTCGAGACACTGAAGCTTTCTTT
>TRBJ2-1|TRBV11-2|.|many
CASSLISWSDSYNEQFF
TGTGCCAGCAGCTTGATATCATGGTCCGATTCCTACAATGAGCAGTTCTTC
>TRBJ2-1|TRBV20-1|.|.
CSARGTHNEQFF
TGCAGTGCTAGGGGGACTCACAATGAGCAGTTCTTC
>TRBJ1-4|TRBV5-6|.|.
CASSLGGINEKLFF
TGTGCCAGCAGCTTGGGAGGGATTAATGAAAAACTGTTTTTT
>TRBJ2-3|TRBV11-2|.|.
CASSLQGYAVKDTQYF
TGTGCCAGCAGCCTACAGGGATATGCGGTCAAAGATACGCAGTATTTT
>TRBJ2-2|TRBV2|TRBD1|many
CASTLRGQGALSGELFF
TGTGCCAGCACCCTCCGGGGGCAGGGGGCGCTCAGCGGGGAGCTGTTTTTT
>TRBJ2-5|TRBV20-1|TRBD2|few
CSARLAGGRETQYF
TGCAGTGCTAGACTAGCGGGAGGACGGGAGACCCAGTACTTC
>TRBJ2-1|TRBV11-2|TRBD2|once
CASSLYRTSGSEFYNEQFF
TGTGCCAGCAGCTTATACCGGACTAGCGGGAGTGAGTTCTACAATGAGCAGTTCTTC